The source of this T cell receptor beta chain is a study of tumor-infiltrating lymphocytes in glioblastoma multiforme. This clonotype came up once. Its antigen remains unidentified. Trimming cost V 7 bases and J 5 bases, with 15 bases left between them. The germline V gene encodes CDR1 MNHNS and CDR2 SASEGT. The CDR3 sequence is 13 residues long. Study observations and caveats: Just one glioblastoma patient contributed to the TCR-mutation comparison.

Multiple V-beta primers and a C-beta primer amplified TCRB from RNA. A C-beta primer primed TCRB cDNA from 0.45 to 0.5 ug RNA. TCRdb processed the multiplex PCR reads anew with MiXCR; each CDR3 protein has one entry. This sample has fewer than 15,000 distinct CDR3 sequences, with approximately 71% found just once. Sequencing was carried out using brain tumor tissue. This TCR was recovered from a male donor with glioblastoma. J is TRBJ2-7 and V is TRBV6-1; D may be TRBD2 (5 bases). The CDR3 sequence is CASMVTGYNEQYF. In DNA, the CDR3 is TGTGCCAGCATGGTCACGGGATACAACGAGCAGTACTTC.